A selection of T cell receptor beta chains follows, all from one sample in a study of blood T cell repertoires in COVID-19. Sequencing used immunoSEQ multiplex PCR; TCRdb keeps in-frame clones, though not all of them. The data contain a few hundred thousand clones, 88% of them singletons. The sequencing sample was made of PBMCs or T cells enriched from blood (not recorded which). The receptors come from a woman aged 18-30 years who had recovered from COVID-19. The CDR3 runs from the conserved cysteine through the conserved F or W. The D gene is left open where the match is weak. Clone size, where shown, is once, few, many, or a class for clones that have expanded.

D	size	V	J	DNA	CDR3
-	-	TRBV5-4	TRBJ2-7	TGTGCCAGCAGCTTGGGACCCGGGAGTGACGAGCAGTACTTC	CASSLGPGSDEQYF
-	-	TRBV7-9	TRBJ1-4	TGTGCCAGCAGCGTACACGACGGAGGGGAAAAACTGTTTTTT	CASSVHDGGEKLFF
TRBD1	few	TRBV24-1	TRBJ1-1	TGTGCCACCAGTGATCGCCTTCGACAGGGTAACACTGAAGCTTTCTTT	CATSDRLRQGNTEAFF
TRBD2	-	TRBV7-3	TRBJ2-1	TGTGCCAGCAGCACCAGCGGGGGGCGGAACAATGAGCAGTTCTTC	CASSTSGGRNNEQFF
-	-	TRBV7-9	TRBJ1-1	TGTGCCAGCAGCACTCGGTCGGTTGAAGCTTTCTTT	CASSTRSVEAFF
-	-	TRBV18	TRBJ1-3	TGTGCCAGCTCTCCTCGAACAGGGCGGGGAAACACCATATATTTT	CASSPRTGRGNTIYF
TRBD1	-	TRBV5-1	TRBJ1-5	TGCGCCAGCAGCATGGGACAGGGTCAAGGTTGGCCCCAGCATTTT	CASSMGQGQGWPQHF
TRBD1	few	TRBV5-1	TRBJ1-1	TGCGCCAGCAGCACGGACAGGATGAACACTGAAGCTTTCTTT	CASSTDRMNTEAFF
TRBD1	-	TRBV7-9	TRBJ2-6	TGTGCCAGCAGCTTTCTTGGGACAGGGGGCTCTGGGGCCAACGTCCTGACTTTC	CASSFLGTGGSGANVLTF
-	-	TRBV19	TRBJ2-3	TGTGCCAGTCCGACAGAGACTCAATACACAGATACGCAGTATTTT	CASPTETQYTDTQYF
-	-	TRBV30	TRBJ1-2	TGTGCCTGGAGTTCGCAGGGCGGCTATGGCTACACCTTC	CAWSSQGGYGYTF
TRBD1	-	TRBV18	TRBJ2-7	TGTGCCAGCTCACCACCGACAGGGGACCCCAACTCCTACGAGCAGTACTTC	CASSPPTGDPNSYEQYF
-	-	TRBV6-1	TRBJ1-2	TGTGCCAGCAGTGAAGACAGAGACAGTAGCTATGGCTACACCTTC	CASSEDRDSSYGYTF
-	-	TRBV30	TRBJ1-5	TGTGCCTGGAGTGTCGCCGCAGATCAGCCCCAGCATTTT	CAWSVAADQPQHF
TRBD1	few	TRBV18	TRBJ1-3	TGTGCCAGCTCACCACTCGGACAGGGGGCGTCTGGAAACACCATATATTTT	CASSPLGQGASGNTIYF
TRBD1	-	TRBV14	TRBJ1-5	TGTGCCAGCAGCCAAGGGACAGGGGTCAATCAGCCCCAGCATTTT	CASSQGTGVNQPQHF
-	-	TRBV30	TRBJ2-3	TGTGCCTGGAGCATAGGGGGGGGCACAGATACGCAGTATTTT	CAWSIGGGTDTQYF
TRBD1	-	TRBV5-1	TRBJ1-4	TGCGCCAGCAGCGCGAACAGGGGGCGAGGGGAAGAAAAACTGTTTTTT	CASSANRGRGEEKLFF
-	-	TRBV5-3	TRBJ2-5	TGTGCCAGAAGCTCTTCAGGGCGAGAGACCCAGTACTTC	CARSSSGRETQYF
-	-	TRBV5-1	TRBJ1-2	TGCGCCAGCAGCTTGACACAGAATAACTATGGCTACACCTTC	CASSLTQNNYGYTF
TRBD1	-	TRBV2	TRBJ1-3	TGTGCCAGCAGTGACAGGGGGCTCGGCTCTGGAAACACCATATATTTT	CASSDRGLGSGNTIYF
TRBD1	-	TRBV7-2	TRBJ2-7	TGTGCCAGCAGCTTAGGGAGCAGCCAGGGGGACTACGAGCAGTACTTC	CASSLGSSQGDYEQYF
-	-	TRBV7-6	TRBJ2-7	TGTGCCAGCAGCTTAAGTGGCACCTACGAGCAGTACTTC	CASSLSGTYEQYF
-	-	TRBV30	TRBJ1-1	TGTGCCTGGAGTGGACAGACTGAAGCTTTCTTT	CAWSGQTEAFF
-	-	TRBV9	TRBJ1-2	TGTGCCAGCAGCCCCGAGCCCAACCGGGGCTACACCTTC	CASSPEPNRGYTF
-	few	TRBV30	TRBJ1-1	TGTGCCTGGAGTGTAATGGGAGACGGGAACACTGAAGCTTTCTTT	CAWSVMGDGNTEAFF
TRBD1	-	TRBV6-5	TRBJ2-7	TGTGCCAGCAGTTTTGTGACAGGGGGCTCCTACGAGCAGTACTTC	CASSFVTGGSYEQYF
TRBD1	-	TRBV19	TRBJ2-5	TGTGCCAGCCGTGACAGGGTCGAGACCCAGTACTTC	CASRDRVETQYF
-	-	TRBV30	TRBJ2-3	TGTGCCTGGAGTGTAAAGGGGGTCTCCACAGATACGCAGTATTTT	CAWSVKGVSTDTQYF
-	-	TRBV10-2	TRBJ1-1	TGCGCCAGCAGTCGGGCAGGGAAAGCTTTCTTT	CASSRAGKAFF
-	many	TRBV10-3	TRBJ2-7	TGTGCCATCAGTGAGAGGGGTGACTCCTACGAGCAGTACTTC	CAISERGDSYEQYF
TRBD1	-	TRBV28	TRBJ2-1	TGTGCCAGCAGCATCCCGGGACAGGGCCTAAATGAGCAGTTCTTC	CASSIPGQGLNEQFF
-	-	TRBV19	TRBJ2-7	TGTGCCAGTAGTATGTCGGGGTACGAGCAGTACTTC	CASSMSGYEQYF
TRBD1	-	TRBV6-2/TRBV6-3	TRBJ2-5	TGTGCCAGCAGTGGCAGGGGGCCAGGGAACTTC	CASSGRGPGNF
TRBD1	-	TRBV19	TRBJ2-3	TGTGCCAGTAGTCCTCAGGGGGTTGCAGATACGCAGTATTTT	CASSPQGVADTQYF
-	-	TRBV6-5	TRBJ1-1	TGTGCCAGCAGTTACTCTCCCAGGGTGCACACTGAAGCTTTCTTT	CASSYSPRVHTEAFF
TRBD1	-	TRBV18	TRBJ1-1	TGTGCCAGCTCACCGGGACAGGGGAACACTGAAGCTTTCTTT	CASSPGQGNTEAFF
-	few	TRBV6-6	TRBJ2-1	TGTGCCAGCAGTTACGCTAGCGACAATGAGCAGTTCTTC	CASSYASDNEQFF
-	few	TRBV19	TRBJ2-1	TGTGCCAGTAGTATTGGGACTGTCCCCTACCCCTACAATGAGCAGTTCTTC	CASSIGTVPYPYNEQFF
-	-	TRBV11-2	TRBJ1-1	TGTGCCAGCAGGCCGGGGACTTTGAACACTGAAGCTTTCTTT	CASRPGTLNTEAFF
-	-	TRBV29-1	TRBJ2-1	TGCAGCGTTGAAGACAGCTACAATGAGCAGTTCTTC	CSVEDSYNEQFF
-	few	TRBV2	TRBJ1-1	TGTGCCAGCACCGTGGGGGGGGGACGAGCTTTCTTT	CASTVGGGRAFF
TRBD1	-	TRBV4-1	TRBJ2-2	TGCGCCAGCAGCTCTCCAGGGGGCTACACCGGGGAGCTGTTTTTT	CASSSPGGYTGELFF
TRBD1	-	TRBV2	TRBJ2-7	TGTGCCAGCAGTGAGGACAGGGGGTCCTACGAGCAGTACTTC	CASSEDRGSYEQYF
-	-	TRBV19	TRBJ1-1	TGTGCCAGTAGTATAGGAAACAGGGTTTCGGGGAACACTGAAGCTTTCTTT	CASSIGNRVSGNTEAFF
-	-	TRBV24-1	TRBJ2-2	TGTGCCACCGGATCTAATGCGGGTAGCGGAAACACCGGGGAGCTGTTTTTT	CATGSNAGSGNTGELFF
TRBD2	-	TRBV19	TRBJ2-3	TGTGCCAGTAGTGTAGGACTAGCGAGCACAGATACGCAGTATTTT	CASSVGLASTDTQYF
-	-	TRBV5-1	TRBJ2-7	TGCGCCAGCAGCCCCGGGAACTCCTACGAGCAGTACTTC	CASSPGNSYEQYF
-	-	TRBV6-2/TRBV6-3	TRBJ1-2	TGTGCCAGCAGTTCGCCCCAGGGTGTTCTAAGACCTAACTATGGCTACACCTTC	CASSSPQGVLRPNYGYTF
-	-	TRBV30	TRBJ1-2	TGTGCCTGGAGTGTAAGGCGGGGCTTGGGCTATGGCTACACCTTC	CAWSVRRGLGYGYTF
TRBD1	-	TRBV7-3	TRBJ2-3	TGTGCCAGCAGCTTAAGACCTTGGGACAGGGGGAATACGCAGTATTTT	CASSLRPWDRGNTQYF
TRBD1	-	TRBV11-2	TRBJ2-1	TGTGCCAGCAGCTTTGGCCGGGACAGGGTTGGTAATGAGCAGTTCTTC	CASSFGRDRVGNEQFF
TRBD2	few	TRBV9	TRBJ2-7	TGTGCCAGCAGCCCCGGACTAGCGGGGGTTTCGTACGAGCAGTACTTC	CASSPGLAGVSYEQYF
TRBD1	-	TRBV5-1	TRBJ1-2	TGCGCCAGCAGCCCCGGACAGGGGAGTGGCTACACCTTC	CASSPGQGSGYTF
-	-	TRBV6-6	TRBJ1-3	TGTGCCAGCAGTCCTACAGGGTACGGAAACACCATATATTTT	CASSPTGYGNTIYF
-	-	TRBV28	TRBJ2-7	TGTGCCAGCAGTTTACGTAGTGGGCAGATCTACGAGCAGTACTTC	CASSLRSGQIYEQYF